This entry features one TCR beta chain sequence. The antigen this receptor binds is unknown. One base away there is no much larger clone; base qualities are not given. V loses 1 base, J loses 6 bases, and the germline ends lie 7 bases apart. As encoded in the germline V gene, CDR1 is SGHAT while CDR2 is FQNNGV. The CDR3 goes from the cysteine to the phenylalanine over 14 residues. Of all the DNA, just the CDR3 is kept, 42 bases in frame from base 1. This sample was taken from a study of OX40 agonist ivuxolimab in advanced cancers. Background for the entire study: Ivuxolimab was a fully human IgG2 agonistic monoclonal antibody targeting the costimulatory receptor OX40 (CD134). Intravenous ivuxolimab was administered to patients every 2 weeks at six dose levels: 0.01, 0.1, 0.3, 1.5, 3 and 10 mg/kg. Of the approximately 54 dose-escalation patients, hepatocellular carcinoma was present in approximately 20, melanoma in approximately 15, renal cell carcinoma in 9 and head and neck cancer in 9. A male proportion of about 79% and a mean age of around 60 years, ranging from roughly 23 to 79, were recorded for the dose-escalation cohort. Patients were allowed to have had prior anti-PD-1, anti-PD-L1 or anti-CTLA-4 therapy, and roughly 40% of the dose-escalation patients had been treated with checkpoint inhibitors. Partial responses occurred in three dose-escalation patients, of whom one had hepatocellular carcinoma and two had cutaneous melanoma. Peripheral TCRbeta sequencing aimed to test whether ivuxolimab altered TCR sequence diversity and caused clonal T-cell expansion. The paper describes the monotherapy dose-escalation part (N ≈ 50 patients) of the phase I trial of ivuxolimab. Points the paper makes about the study in general: After ivuxolimab, more expanded clones were found on average in CD8+ T cells than in CD4+ T cells. Low levels of normalized T-cell clonal expansion were also seen in some patients who did not respond. The antigen specificity of the clonally expanded peripheral T cells was not determined. In the 0.1-3.0 mg/kg groups, partial responders had among the lowest normalized peripheral clonal expansion, particularly in CD8+ T cells. Clonal expansion of both CD4+ and CD8+ blood T cells was observed from baseline to week 6 at doses 0.1 to 3.0 mg/kg.

The trial excluded patients who had a history of autoimmune disease or who were on systemic immunosuppression. Peripheral blood for TCR sequencing was drawn from every dose cohort at baseline, at cycle 4 day 1 and at cycle 7 day 1. The samples were drawn from a first-in-human, open-label, multicenter phase I dose-escalation trial of ivuxolimab. Adults with locally advanced or metastatic melanoma, renal cell, hepatocellular, or head and neck squamous cell carcinoma were enrolled in the trial. CD4+ and CD8+ T cells were sorted separately from peripheral blood before TCR sequencing. For sequencing of the TCRbeta CDR3 region, genomic DNA was extracted from the sorted cells. The immunoSEQ Assay was used for sequencing of TCRbeta CDR3 regions. TCRdb limited this immuneACCESS table to in-frame rearrangements with V and J called. A share of clones is missing; checked studies link under half to unresolved V genes, and the rest is unexplained. In this sample the table shows 57,000 or so clones, about 90% of which occur a single time. Together, the top ten hold about 14% of the sample.

The sequenced sample was CD4+ or CD8+ T cells sorted from blood, obtained in a trial of the OX40 agonist ivuxolimab. The rearrangement combines TRBV11-2 with TRBJ1-6, with no confident D gene call. This TCR derives from an adult with an advanced solid tumor such as melanoma, head and neck, liver or kidney cancer. CDR3 reads: CASSLVRINSPLHF. The DNA reads as follows: TGTGCCAGCAGCTTAGTCCGTATTAATTCACCCCTCCACTTT.